The 5 T cell receptor beta chains given below trace back to one sample, sequenced in a study of monozygotic twins with inflammatory bowel disease (dated by TCRdb to between 2018 and 2021). The protocol used for the library was 5' RACE. Sequencing was performed on an Illumina HiSeq 2500. Following reprocessing of the reads by TCRdb, the data hold one row per CDR3 protein sequence and no DNA is available. The table of this sample itemizes about 210,000 distinct CDR3 sequences. Roughly 1.5% of the sample is in the top ten clones. The sample consisted of blood. These TCRs come from a human donor with ulcerative colitis or Crohn's disease, or a healthy co-twin of an affected twin (not recorded which).

The CDR3 here is CSARVVQTNTEAFF. This sequence joins TRBV20-1 and TRBJ1-1. The V gene's germline CDR1 is DFQATT and CDR2 SNEGSKA (reference sequence). The CDR3 has 14 residues.

V and J are TRBV20-1 and TRBJ1-6; TCRdb picks TRBD1, but there is no DNA to check that call. This CDR3 comprises 18 residues. Germline loops: CDR1 DFQATT, CDR2 SNEGSKA (reference sequence). The CDR3 loop is CSARFRDRPAHYNSPLHF.

This chain connects TRBV27 to TRBJ1-2. From germline, CDR1 is MNHEY and CDR2 SMNVEV (reference sequence). There are 14 residues in the CDR3. CDR3 region: CASSYSYNRYGYTF.

This sequence joins TRBV7-9 and TRBJ1-1; the TCRdb D gene call, TRBD1, has no DNA to confirm it. The CDR3 has 12 residues. Germline-derived CDR1 and CDR2 are SEHNR and FQNEAQ (reference sequence). Here the CDR3 reads CASSSRLSQAFF. Variable domain in full (rest from reference TRBV7-9 and TRBJ1-1): DTGVSQNPRHKITKRGQNVTFRCDPISEHNRLYWYRQTLGQGPEFLTYFQNEAQLEKSRLLSDRFSAERPKGSFSTLEIQRTEQGDSAMYLCASSSRLSQAFFGQGTRLTVV.

The chain couples TRBV4-1 to TRBJ2-3; TCRdb lists TRBD2, though no DNA is available to test this call. CDR3 size: 17 residues. Germline CDR1 MGHRA, CDR2 YSYEKL. CDR3 amino acids: CASSLDSLAGTTDTQYF.